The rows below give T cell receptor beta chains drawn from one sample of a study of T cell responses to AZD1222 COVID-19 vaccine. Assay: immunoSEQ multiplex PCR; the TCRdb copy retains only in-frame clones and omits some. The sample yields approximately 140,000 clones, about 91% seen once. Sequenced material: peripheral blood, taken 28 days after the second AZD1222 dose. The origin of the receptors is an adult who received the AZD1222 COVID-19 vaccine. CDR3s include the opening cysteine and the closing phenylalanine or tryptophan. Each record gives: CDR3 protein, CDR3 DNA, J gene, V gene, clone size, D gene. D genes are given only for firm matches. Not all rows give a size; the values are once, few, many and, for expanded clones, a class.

CDR3 protein: CASSWGLAGGWNEQFF
CDR3 DNA: TGTGCCAGCAGCTGGGGACTAGCGGGAGGGTGGAATGAGCAGTTCTTC
J gene: TRBJ2-1
V gene: TRBV7-3
clone size: NA
D gene: TRBD2

CDR3 protein: CSASHQVNGYTF
CDR3 DNA: TGCAGCGCGAGCCATCAAGTGAATGGCTACACCTTC
J gene: TRBJ1-2
V gene: TRBV29-1
clone size: NA
D gene: NA

CDR3 protein: CASVTRGGYNEQFF
CDR3 DNA: TGTGCCAGTGTTACTAGGGGAGGGTACAATGAGCAGTTCTTC
J gene: TRBJ2-1
V gene: TRBV19
clone size: NA
D gene: TRBD2

CDR3 protein: CASRGLAGFYNEQFF
CDR3 DNA: TGTGCCAGCAGGGGACTAGCGGGGTTTTACAATGAGCAGTTCTTC
J gene: TRBJ2-1
V gene: TRBV6-5
clone size: NA
D gene: TRBD2

CDR3 protein: CAWSVRRSSGNTIYF
CDR3 DNA: TGTGCCTGGAGTGTTAGGAGGAGCTCTGGAAACACCATATATTTT
J gene: TRBJ1-3
V gene: TRBV30
clone size: NA
D gene: NA

CDR3 protein: CAIGDTNTEAFF
CDR3 DNA: TGTGCCATCGGGGACACCAACACTGAAGCTTTCTTT
J gene: TRBJ1-1
V gene: TRBV10-3
clone size: NA
D gene: NA

CDR3 protein: CASSLAPGSYNEQFF
CDR3 DNA: TGCGCCAGCAGCTTGGCGCCGGGCAGCTACAATGAGCAGTTCTTC
J gene: TRBJ2-1
V gene: TRBV5-1
clone size: NA
D gene: NA

CDR3 protein: CASSGTGGSEKLFF
CDR3 DNA: TGCGCCAGCAGTGGAACAGGGGGTAGCGAAAAACTGTTTTTT
J gene: TRBJ1-4
V gene: TRBV10-2
clone size: NA
D gene: TRBD1

CDR3 protein: CASQGQGNQPQHF
CDR3 DNA: TGTGCCAGCCAGGGACAGGGCAATCAGCCCCAGCATTTT
J gene: TRBJ1-5
V gene: TRBV28
clone size: NA
D gene: TRBD1

CDR3 protein: CASSQLGGGDQPQHF
CDR3 DNA: TGCGCCAGCAGCCAATTGGGAGGAGGGGATCAGCCCCAGCATTTT
J gene: TRBJ1-5
V gene: TRBV5-1
clone size: NA
D gene: NA

CDR3 protein: CASMARAGSYEQYF
CDR3 DNA: TGTGCCAGCATGGCTCGGGCGGGCTCCTACGAGCAGTACTTC
J gene: TRBJ2-7
V gene: TRBV2
clone size: NA
D gene: NA

CDR3 protein: CASSQLGTPDYGYTF
CDR3 DNA: TGTGCCAGCAGCCAACTAGGGACCCCTGACTATGGCTACACCTTC
J gene: TRBJ1-2
V gene: TRBV4-2
clone size: NA
D gene: NA

CDR3 protein: CASSLAGVGEQFF
CDR3 DNA: TGTGCCAGCAGCTTGGCGGGGGTTGGCGAGCAGTTCTTC
J gene: TRBJ2-1
V gene: TRBV5-4
clone size: NA
D gene: NA

CDR3 protein: CASSSPGPGGEKLFF
CDR3 DNA: TGTGCCAGCAGTTCCCCGGGACCAGGAGGTGAAAAACTGTTTTTT
J gene: TRBJ1-4
V gene: TRBV28
clone size: once
D gene: NA

CDR3 protein: CASSKQGVDNEKLFF
CDR3 DNA: TGTGCCAGCAGCAAGCAGGGGGTTGATAATGAAAAACTGTTTTTT
J gene: TRBJ1-4
V gene: TRBV2
clone size: once
D gene: TRBD1

CDR3 protein: CASSVNYQETQYF
CDR3 DNA: TGTGCCAGTAGTGTGAATTATCAAGAGACCCAGTACTTC
J gene: TRBJ2-5
V gene: TRBV19
clone size: NA
D gene: NA

CDR3 protein: CAWTGATGLNEKLFF
CDR3 DNA: TGTGCCTGGACCGGCGCCACAGGCCTTAATGAAAAACTGTTTTTT
J gene: TRBJ1-4
V gene: TRBV30
clone size: NA
D gene: NA

CDR3 protein: CASRGGQNNEKLFF
CDR3 DNA: TGTGCCAGCAGAGGGGGACAGAATAATGAAAAACTGTTTTTT
J gene: TRBJ1-4
V gene: TRBV6-5
clone size: NA
D gene: TRBD1

CDR3 protein: CASSFSPALEQYF
CDR3 DNA: TGTGCCAGCAGCTTCTCCCCTGCCCTCGAGCAGTACTTC
J gene: TRBJ2-7
V gene: TRBV5-4
clone size: NA
D gene: NA

CDR3 protein: CASRHRGGAEGYSYEQYF
CDR3 DNA: TGTGCCAGTAGACACAGAGGAGGGGCGGAGGGGTACTCCTACGAGCAGTACTTC
J gene: TRBJ2-7
V gene: TRBV19
clone size: NA
D gene: NA

CDR3 protein: CASSVPTDGYTF
CDR3 DNA: TGTGCCAGCAGCGTTCCGACGGATGGCTACACCTTC
J gene: TRBJ1-2
V gene: TRBV9
clone size: few
D gene: NA

CDR3 protein: CSAPSETNYGYTF
CDR3 DNA: TGCAGCGCCCCCAGCGAAACTAACTATGGCTACACCTTC
J gene: TRBJ1-2
V gene: TRBV29-1
clone size: NA
D gene: NA

CDR3 protein: CSVGTGGLSSGELFF
CDR3 DNA: TGCAGCGTCGGAACAGGGGGCCTCTCGTCGGGGGAGCTGTTTTTT
J gene: TRBJ2-2
V gene: TRBV29-1
clone size: NA
D gene: TRBD1

CDR3 protein: CASSVGSRGTPYEQYF
CDR3 DNA: TGTGCCAGCAGCGTAGGGAGCAGGGGGACTCCCTACGAGCAGTACTTC
J gene: TRBJ2-7
V gene: TRBV9
clone size: NA
D gene: NA

CDR3 protein: CASSPGTGTGANVLTF
CDR3 DNA: TGTGCCAGCAGTCCCGGGACAGGGACCGGGGCCAACGTCCTGACTTTC
J gene: TRBJ2-6
V gene: TRBV6-2/TRBV6-3
clone size: NA
D gene: TRBD1

CDR3 protein: CAISESFGLWGASGNTIYF
CDR3 DNA: TGTGCCATCAGTGAGTCGTTCGGTTTGTGGGGGGCCTCTGGAAACACCATATATTTT
J gene: TRBJ1-3
V gene: TRBV10-3
clone size: NA
D gene: NA

CDR3 protein: CASSYSVGSYGYTF
CDR3 DNA: TGTGCCAGCAGTTACTCAGTGGGCTCCTATGGCTACACCTTC
J gene: TRBJ1-2
V gene: TRBV6-5
clone size: NA
D gene: NA

CDR3 protein: CASSLLGGAPAGNTIYF
CDR3 DNA: TGTGCCAGCAGCTTGCTTGGAGGGGCGCCTGCTGGAAACACCATATATTTT
J gene: TRBJ1-3
V gene: TRBV7-2
clone size: NA
D gene: NA

CDR3 protein: CASSSGDQPQHF
CDR3 DNA: TGTGCCAGCAGCTCGGGGGATCAGCCCCAGCATTTT
J gene: TRBJ1-5
V gene: TRBV11-3
clone size: NA
D gene: NA

CDR3 protein: CASSPGVGTEEKLFF
CDR3 DNA: TGCGCCAGCAGCCCCGGAGTGGGGACGGAAGAAAAACTGTTTTTT
J gene: TRBJ1-4
V gene: TRBV4-1
clone size: few
D gene: NA

CDR3 protein: CASSLQVGNEKLFF
CDR3 DNA: TGTGCCAGTAGTCTCCAGGTCGGGAATGAAAAACTGTTTTTT
J gene: TRBJ1-4
V gene: TRBV19
clone size: NA
D gene: NA

CDR3 protein: CASSPGHSSGNTIYF
CDR3 DNA: TGTGCCAGCTCACCGGGGCACAGCTCTGGAAACACCATATATTTT
J gene: TRBJ1-3
V gene: TRBV18
clone size: NA
D gene: NA

CDR3 protein: CASSALGSPYEQYF
CDR3 DNA: TGTGCCAGCAGCGCGCTCGGGAGCCCCTACGAGCAGTACTTC
J gene: TRBJ2-7
V gene: TRBV9
clone size: NA
D gene: NA

CDR3 protein: CASSPIIAGGETQYF
CDR3 DNA: TGTGCCAGCAGTCCCATAATAGCGGGAGGAGAGACCCAGTACTTC
J gene: TRBJ2-5
V gene: TRBV6-6
clone size: NA
D gene: TRBD2

CDR3 protein: CAISPQGNTIYF
CDR3 DNA: TGTGCCATCAGTCCACAGGGAAACACCATATATTTT
J gene: TRBJ1-3
V gene: TRBV10-3
clone size: NA
D gene: NA

CDR3 protein: CASSLDKPYGYTF
CDR3 DNA: TGTGCCAGCAGCTTAGATAAGCCGTATGGCTACACCTTC
J gene: TRBJ1-2
V gene: TRBV5-4
clone size: NA
D gene: NA

CDR3 protein: CAVQGRAGYTF
CDR3 DNA: TGTGCCGTACAGGGTAGAGCTGGCTACACCTTC
J gene: TRBJ1-2
V gene: TRBV27
clone size: NA
D gene: NA

CDR3 protein: CASSHSTRAFF
CDR3 DNA: TGCGCCAGCAGTCATTCTACAAGGGCTTTCTTT
J gene: TRBJ1-1
V gene: TRBV23-1
clone size: NA
D gene: NA

CDR3 protein: CASTGLAGGRRSTDTQYF
CDR3 DNA: TGCGCCAGCACCGGACTAGCGGGGGGGCGGAGGAGCACAGATACGCAGTATTTT
J gene: TRBJ2-3
V gene: TRBV5-1
clone size: NA
D gene: TRBD2

CDR3 protein: CASSLLGRATEAFF
CDR3 DNA: TGTGCCAGCAGCTTGTTAGGACGGGCCACTGAAGCTTTCTTT
J gene: TRBJ1-1
V gene: TRBV5-5
clone size: NA
D gene: NA

CDR3 protein: CASSLAANYGYTF
CDR3 DNA: TGTGCCAGCAGCTTAGCTGCTAACTATGGCTACACCTTC
J gene: TRBJ1-2
V gene: TRBV7-8
clone size: NA
D gene: NA

CDR3 protein: CASSLALGPDTQYF
CDR3 DNA: TGCGCCAGCAGCTTGGCCCTAGGGCCAGATACGCAGTATTTT
J gene: TRBJ2-3
V gene: TRBV5-1
clone size: NA
D gene: NA

CDR3 protein: CSASERAHEQYF
CDR3 DNA: TGCAGTGCTAGTGAAAGGGCCCACGAGCAGTACTTC
J gene: TRBJ2-7
V gene: TRBV20-1
clone size: NA
D gene: NA

CDR3 protein: CASSPLGLGETQYF
CDR3 DNA: TGTGCCAGCTCACCCCTCGGACTAGGGGAGACCCAGTACTTC
J gene: TRBJ2-5
V gene: TRBV18
clone size: NA
D gene: TRBD2

CDR3 protein: CASSLRQGAVDTQYF
CDR3 DNA: TGTGCCAGCTCACTGAGACAGGGAGCAGTAGATACGCAGTATTTT
J gene: TRBJ2-3
V gene: TRBV18
clone size: NA
D gene: TRBD1

CDR3 protein: CASSLIGPNTEAFF
CDR3 DNA: TGTGCCAGCAGTTTAATAGGCCCGAACACTGAAGCTTTCTTT
J gene: TRBJ1-1
V gene: TRBV28
clone size: NA
D gene: NA

CDR3 protein: CASSARLAGGLYNEQFF
CDR3 DNA: TGTGCCAGCAGTGCCCGACTAGCGGGAGGCCTGTACAATGAGCAGTTCTTC
J gene: TRBJ2-1
V gene: TRBV2
clone size: NA
D gene: TRBD2

CDR3 protein: CASSPHLAGLTDTQYF
CDR3 DNA: TGTGCCAGCAGCCCCCACCTAGCGGGGCTCACAGATACGCAGTATTTT
J gene: TRBJ2-3
V gene: TRBV7-2
clone size: NA
D gene: TRBD2

CDR3 protein: CASTGQGYEKLFF
CDR3 DNA: TGTGCCAGCACGGGACAGGGGTACGAAAAACTGTTTTTT
J gene: TRBJ1-4
V gene: TRBV19
clone size: NA
D gene: TRBD1

CDR3 protein: CASSLALAGAGHTQYF
CDR3 DNA: TGTGCCAGCAGCTTAGCATTAGCGGGTGCTGGACATACGCAGTATTTT
J gene: TRBJ2-3
V gene: TRBV11-2
clone size: NA
D gene: TRBD2

CDR3 protein: CAWTMQVSGNTIYF
CDR3 DNA: TGTGCCTGGACCATGCAGGTCTCTGGAAACACCATATATTTT
J gene: TRBJ1-3
V gene: TRBV30
clone size: NA
D gene: NA

CDR3 protein: CASSQDKFRTDENQPQHF
CDR3 DNA: TGTGCCAGCAGCCAAGATAAATTCAGGACGGACGAGAATCAGCCCCAGCATTTT
J gene: TRBJ1-5
V gene: TRBV4-2
clone size: NA
D gene: NA

CDR3 protein: CASSLRAGYEQYF
CDR3 DNA: TGTGCCAGCAGCTTAAGGGCAGGGTACGAGCAGTACTTC
J gene: TRBJ2-7
V gene: TRBV7-8
clone size: NA
D gene: NA